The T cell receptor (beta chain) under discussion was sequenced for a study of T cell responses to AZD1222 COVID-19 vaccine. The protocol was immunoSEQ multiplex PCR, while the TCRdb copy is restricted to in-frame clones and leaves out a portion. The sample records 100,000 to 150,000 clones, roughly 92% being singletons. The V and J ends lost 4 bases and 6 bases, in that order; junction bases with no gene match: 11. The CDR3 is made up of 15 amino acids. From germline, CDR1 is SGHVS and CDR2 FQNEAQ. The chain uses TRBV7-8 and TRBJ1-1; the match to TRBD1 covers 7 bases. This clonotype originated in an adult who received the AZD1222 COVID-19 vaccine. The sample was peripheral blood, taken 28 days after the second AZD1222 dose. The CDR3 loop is CASSSDRERQAEAFF. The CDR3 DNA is TGTGCCAGCAGCTCTGACAGGGAACGCCAGGCTGAAGCTTTCTTT.